This T cell receptor beta chain emerged from a study of blood T cell repertoires in COVID-19. Study in general: Samples came from the United States, Italy and Spain, spanning acute and convalescent COVID-19.

The repertoire was sequenced with immunoSEQ multiplex PCR; TCRdb's copy has only in-frame clones and lacks some. The sample lists roughly 76,000 clones, about 89% occurring once. Material: peripheral blood. This TCR was sampled from a man in his 70s with active or convalescent COVID-19.

The CDR3 DNA reads TGTGCCAGCTCGAGGAGGACAGATAATTCACCCCTCCACTTT. Residues: CASSRRTDNSPLHF. This chain uses TRBV11-2 with TRBJ1-6, with TRBD1 as a possible D gene (6 bases). This CDR3 has 14 amino acids. The germline V and J ends were trimmed by 8 bases and 5 bases, with 13 bases remaining between them. In germline, CDR1 is SGHAT, CDR2 FQNNGV.